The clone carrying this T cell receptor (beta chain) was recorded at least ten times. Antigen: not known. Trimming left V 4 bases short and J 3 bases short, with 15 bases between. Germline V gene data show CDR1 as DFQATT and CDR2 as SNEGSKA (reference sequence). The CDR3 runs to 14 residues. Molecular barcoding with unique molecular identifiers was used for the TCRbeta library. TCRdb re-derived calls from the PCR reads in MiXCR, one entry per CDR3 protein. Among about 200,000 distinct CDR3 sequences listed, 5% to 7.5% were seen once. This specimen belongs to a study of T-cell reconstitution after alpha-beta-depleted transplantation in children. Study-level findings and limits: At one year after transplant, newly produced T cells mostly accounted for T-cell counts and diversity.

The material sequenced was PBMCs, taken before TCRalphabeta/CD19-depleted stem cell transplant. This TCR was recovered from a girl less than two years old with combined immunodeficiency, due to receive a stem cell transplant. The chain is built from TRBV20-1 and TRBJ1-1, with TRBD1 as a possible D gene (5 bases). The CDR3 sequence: CSAKPPQTDTEAFF. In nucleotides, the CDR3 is TGCAGTGCTAAGCCCCCCCAGACAGACACTGAAGCTTTCTTT.